One and the same sample provided the 25 T cell receptor beta chains below, sequenced in a study of cytomegalovirus exposure and HLA in healthy donors. The method was immunoSEQ multiplex PCR; TCRdb's version includes in-frame clones alone and lacks a portion of them. The repertoire has 150,000 to 180,000 clones, 86% of them found once; the top ten carry about 1.9%. The specimen was PBMCs. These receptors were obtained from a human donor in good health.

The CDR3 DNA sequence: TGTGCCAGTAGCCGCCAACAGGGGTCCTATGGCTACACCTTC. Translating gives CASSRQQGSYGYTF. The chain carries TRBV19 and TRBJ1-2; TRBD1 matches 7 bases. V lost 6 bases to trimming and J lost 4 bases; unmatched junction nucleotides: 8. Germline values: CDR1 LNHDA, CDR2 SQIVND (reference sequence). The CDR3 spans 14 residues.

The chain employs TRBV18 and TRBJ1-3; D is ambiguous. CDR3 length: 16 residues. The ends were cut back, 2 bases at V and 3 bases at J, with 14 bases in the middle. In germline, CDR1 is KGHSH, CDR2 LQKENI. The CDR3 loop is CASSPLDEGVGNTIYF. In DNA form, the CDR3 reads TGTGCCAGCTCACCATTGGACGAGGGAGTTGGAAACACCATATATTTT.

V usage is TRBV7-6 and J usage is TRBJ2-6; 9 bases agree with TRBD1. CDR3 length: 18 amino acids. V dropped 3 bases and J dropped 0; count of bases not matched to a gene: 6. CDR1 is SGHVS and CDR2 is FNYEAQ in the germline V gene. For the CDR3, the DNA is TGTGCCAGCAGCTTGGAGGACAGGGGTACCTCTGGGGCCAACGTCCTGACTTTC. As protein: CASSLEDRGTSGANVLTF. The entire variable domain, with the rest obtained from reference TRBV7-6 and TRBJ2-6, is as follows: GAGVSQSPRYKVTKRGQDVALRCDPISGHVSLYWYRQALGQGPEFLTYFNYEAQQDKSGLPNDRFSAERPEGSISTLTIQRTEQRDSAMYRCASSLEDRGTSGANVLTFGAGSRLTVL.

The genes are TRBV4-2 and TRBJ1-1; D gene unclear. V lost 3 bases and J 5 bases, leaving 19 bases between the germline ends. Germline lookup yields CDR1 LGHNA and CDR2 YNFKEQ. CDR3 length: 16 amino acids. The CDR3 here is CASSQVPGFGNTEAFF. Here the CDR3 DNA reads TGTGCCAGCAGCCAGGTTCCGGGATTTGGTAATACTGAAGCTTTCTTT.

The rearrangement links TRBV7-6 to TRBJ1-2; D is possibly TRBD1 (6 bases). Germline CDR1 and CDR2: SGHVS and FNYEAQ. The V end lost 5 bases, the J end lost 9 bases, and 19 bases lay between the germline ends. The CDR3 extends over 14 amino acids. CDR3 DNA: TGTGCCAGCAGCCCAGGGGTGCCCTCTATAAGCTACACCTTC. This gives the protein CASSPGVPSISYTF.

The V and J genes are TRBV6-5 and TRBJ2-2; 9 bases are shared with TRBD1. The CDR3 sequence is 16 residues long. Losses at the gene ends were 4 bases for V and 3 bases for J; bases not matched to a gene: 6. Germline CDR1 reads MNHEY; CDR2 reads SVGAGI. CDR3 in DNA: TGTGCCAGCAGTTTCGCGGGACAGGGATACACCGGGGAGCTGTTTTTT. Protein: CASSFAGQGYTGELFF.

This chain uses TRBV7-2 with TRBJ1-2; D remains unclear. This CDR3 spans 13 amino acids. V was clipped by 3 bases and J by 2 bases, with 7 bases between them. Germline V gives CDR1 SGHTA, CDR2 FQGNSA. The CDR3 here is CASSFQANYGYTF. DNA of the CDR3: TGTGCCAGCAGCTTTCAAGCGAACTATGGCTACACCTTC.

This chain joins TRBV6-5 and TRBJ1-2; TRBD1 might be the D (6 bases). The CDR3 has 13 residues. Trimming took off 8 bases at V and 8 bases at J, with 18 bases between the two ends. Germline CDR1 MNHEY, CDR2 SVGAGI. This CDR3 reads CASSHPGADGYTF. The DNA for the CDR3 is TGTGCCAGCTCTCACCCAGGGGCAGACGGCTACACCTTC.

The V call is TRBV7-9, the J call TRBJ1-2, with D uncertain. V lost 8 bases, J lost 4 bases, and 17 bases lay in between. Germline V gene data show CDR1 as SEHNR and CDR2 as FQNEAQ (reference sequence). This CDR3 has 14 amino acids. CDR3 region: CASSWEGYGYGYTF. The CDR3 nucleotides are TGTGCCAGCTCCTGGGAGGGATACGGCTATGGCTACACCTTC. Full variable domain (outside the CDR3, taken from reference TRBV7-9 and TRBJ1-2): DTGVSQNPRHKITKRGQNVTFRCDPISEHNRLYWYRQTLGQGPEFLTYFQNEAQLEKSRLLSDRFSAERPKGSFSTLEIQRTEQGDSAMYLCASSWEGYGYGYTFGSGTRLTVV.

V gene TRBV10-3 combines with J gene TRBJ1-2; a possible D gene is TRBD1 (6 bases). There are 13 residues in the CDR3. The germline V gene encodes CDR1 ENHRY and CDR2 SYGVKD. The V end lost 3 bases, the J end lost 8 bases, and 13 bases lay between the germline ends. CDR3 amino acids: CAISDRPGEGYTF. For the CDR3, the DNA is TGTGCCATCAGTGACCGACCAGGGGAGGGCTACACCTTC.

The chain combines TRBV25-1 with TRBJ1-5; tentative D call: TRBD1 (6 bases). Germline V CDR1 and CDR2: MGHDK, SYGVNS. Between the trimmed V and J ends, which lost 4 bases and 0 bases, there was a span of 10 bases. There are 15 residues in the CDR3. The CDR3 loop reads CASSAGQFSNQPQHF. The CDR3 DNA is TGTGCCAGCAGTGCGGGACAATTTAGCAATCAGCCCCAGCATTTT.

In nucleotides, the CDR3 is TGTGCCAGCAGCCTCAGGGTCAATCAGCCCCAGCATTTT. Translated: CASSLRVNQPQHF. The chain is built from TRBV7-2 and TRBJ1-5; TRBD1 might be the D (5 bases). Per germline, CDR1 SGHTA and CDR2 FQGNSA. Trimming took 5 bases from V and 3 from J, leaving 8 bases between them. The CDR3 is 13 amino acids.

The chain couples TRBV11-2 to TRBJ2-3; D uncertain. Germline V gives CDR1 SGHAT, CDR2 FQNNGV. There are 14 residues in the CDR3. Deletions cut 5 bases from V and 0 bases from J, with 9 bases between. The DNA for the CDR3 is TGTGCCAGCAGCCCCTTCGAGAGCACAGATACGCAGTATTTT. It specifies CASSPFESTDTQYF.

The chain carries TRBV15 and TRBJ2-4, with 7 bases lining up with TRBD1. Germline CDR1 reads LNHNV; CDR2 reads YYDKDF (reference sequence). V gave up 4 bases and J gave up 0 bases; unmatched junction bases: 12. There are 18 residues in the CDR3. This CDR3 is CATSTPQDRRLAKNIQYF. CDR3 nucleotides: TGTGCCACCAGCACCCCCCAGGACAGGCGATTAGCCAAAAACATTCAGTACTTC.

This clone was found a few times. At one of its ends the junction is not consistent with the germline gene, which may arise from a read error. The rearrangement joins TRBV5-6 to TRBJ2-7, with D unresolved. CDR3 size: 14 residues. The germline CDR1 and CDR2 sequences are SGHDT and YYEEEE. This CDR3 reads CASSLSGTSDEQYF. In DNA form, the CDR3 reads TGTGCCAGCAGCTTATCAGGTACCTCCGACGAGCAGTACTTC.

The chain carries TRBV2 and TRBJ1-5; D is unresolved. The CDR3 sequence is 14 residues long. Germline V gene lookup returns CDR1 SNHLY and CDR2 FYNNEI. The V end was cut by 7 bases, the J end by 1 base, with 11 bases between. CDR3 bases: TGTGCCAGCACCGTGGGCTTGAGCAATCAGCCCCAGCATTTT. Its protein product is CASTVGLSNQPQHF.

The chain carries TRBV11-2 and TRBJ1-1; possible D gene TRBD1, 5 bases. This CDR3 is 17 amino acids long. Germline loops: CDR1 SGHAT, CDR2 FQNNGV. V lost 0 bases, J lost 2 bases, and 16 bases lay in between. CDR3 loop: CASSLEPWGGVNTEAFF. As DNA, the CDR3 is TGTGCCAGCAGCTTAGAGCCATGGGGCGGAGTAAACACTGAAGCTTTCTTT.

The rearrangement uses TRBV6-5 and TRBJ1-4; TRBD1 matches at 9 bases. Losses at the gene ends were 8 bases for V and 12 bases for J; bases not matched to a gene: 4. Germline CDR1 is MNHEY and CDR2 is SVGAGI. This CDR3 comprises 11 residues. As DNA, the CDR3 is TGTGCCAGCCGACAGGGGGAAGAACTGTTTTTT. Amino acids: CASRQGEELFF.

The chain joins TRBV10-3 to TRBJ2-7; D remains unclear. Trimming took off 8 bases at V and 5 bases at J, with 16 bases between the two ends. There are 13 residues in the CDR3. Germline V gives CDR1 ENHRY, CDR2 SYGVKD. The CDR3 is CAIEPYGGDEQYF. In DNA, the CDR3 is TGTGCCATCGAACCATACGGCGGAGACGAGCAGTACTTC.

The chain couples TRBV27 to TRBJ2-7; maybe TRBD1 (5 bases). CDR1 is MNHEY, CDR2 SMNVEV, per germline (reference sequence). V was trimmed by 6 bases and J by 2 bases, leaving 17 bases between them. The CDR3 is 15 amino acids. CDR3 nucleotides: TGTGCCAGCAGACCCGGGCGGCAGGGCACCTACGAGCAGTACTTC. Protein product: CASRPGRQGTYEQYF.

The V and J genes are TRBV6-6 and TRBJ1-1; D remains ambiguous. Germline assignment: CDR1 MNHNY and CDR2 SVGAGI (reference sequence). V was cut by 6 bases and J by 1 base, with 12 bases left in between. The CDR3 totals 14 residues. In DNA, the CDR3 is TGTGCCAGCAGAACGGGGTGGCAGAACACTGAAGCTTTCTTT. Its translation is CASRTGWQNTEAFF.

The genes are TRBV7-9 and TRBJ1-2, with D uncertain. With 10 bases removed from V and 2 bases from J, the gap between germline ends came to 11 bases. The CDR3 extends over 12 amino acids. Germline V gives CDR1 SEHNR, CDR2 FQNEAQ (reference sequence). CDR3 residues: CATPHWNYGYTF. The CDR3 region has the DNA TGTGCCACCCCACATTGGAACTATGGCTACACCTTC.

The chain recombines TRBV5-1 with TRBJ2-1; TRBD1 agrees at 7 bases. The CDR3 is 15 amino acids. CDR1 and CDR2 from the germline V gene are SGHRS and YFSETQ. The V and J ends lost 3 bases and 9 bases, in that order; junction bases with no gene match: 12. The CDR3 DNA sequence: TGCGCCAGCAGCTCAACAGGGGCCGCGGTGGGTGAGCAGTTCTTC. It is translated as CASSSTGAAVGEQFF. Full variable domain (outside the CDR3, taken from reference TRBV5-1 and TRBJ2-1): KAGVTQTPRYLIKTRGQQVTLSCSPISGHRSVSWYQQTPGQGLQFLFEYFSETQRNKGNFPGRFSGRQFSNSRSEMNVSTLELGDSALYLCASSSTGAAVGEQFFGPGTRLTVL.

The V gene is TRBV27, the J gene TRBJ1-2; D perhaps matches TRBD1 (5 bases). CDR1 and CDR2 (germline): MNHEY, SMNVEV (reference sequence). Trimming left V 1 base short and J 2 bases short, with 11 bases between. The CDR3 loop spans 15 amino acids. CDR3 region: CASSLLSAGNYGYTF. In DNA, the CDR3 is TGTGCCAGCAGTTTATTATCTGCAGGGAACTATGGCTACACCTTC.

The chain recombines TRBV15 with TRBJ1-1, with no clear D. The CDR3 spans 16 residues. V was trimmed by 0 bases and J by 4 bases, leaving 15 bases between them. Germline V gene lookup returns CDR1 LNHNV and CDR2 YYDKDF (reference sequence). In nucleotides, the CDR3 is TGTGCCACCAGCAGAGATCTACGCGGAATCCGCACTGAAGCTTTCTTT. As protein: CATSRDLRGIRTEAFF.